Here is one T cell receptor beta chain with its context. Sequencing used immunoSEQ multiplex PCR; TCRdb keeps in-frame clones, though not all of them. The repertoire holds roughly 200,000 clones, with just over 70% as singletons. These data originate in a study of cytotoxic CD8 clonotypes in ibrutinib-treated CLL. The CDR3 totals 14 residues. Per germline, CDR1 MNHEY and CDR2 SMNVEV (reference sequence). With 3 bases removed from V and 5 bases from J, the gap between germline ends came to 11 bases. Specimen: PBMCs, collected after 12 months of ibrutinib treatment. This clonotype was obtained from a human donor with chronic lymphocytic leukemia. The V call is TRBV27, the J call TRBJ1-5, with D perhaps matching TRBD1 (6 bases). CDR3 in amino acids: CASSFRQADQPQHF. CDR3 DNA sequence: TGTGCCAGCAGTTTTAGACAGGCAGATCAGCCCCAGCATTTT.